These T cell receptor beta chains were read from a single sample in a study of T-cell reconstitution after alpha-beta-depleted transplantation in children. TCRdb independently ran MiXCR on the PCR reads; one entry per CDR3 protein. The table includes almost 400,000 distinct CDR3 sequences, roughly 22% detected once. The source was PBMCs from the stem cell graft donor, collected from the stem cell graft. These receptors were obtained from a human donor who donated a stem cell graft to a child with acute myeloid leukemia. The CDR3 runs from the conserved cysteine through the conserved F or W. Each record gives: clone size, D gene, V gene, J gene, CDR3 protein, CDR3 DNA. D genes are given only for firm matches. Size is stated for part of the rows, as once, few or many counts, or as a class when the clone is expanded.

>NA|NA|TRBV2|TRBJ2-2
CASLLEGGFTGELFF
TGTGCCAGCCTCCTAGAAGGGGGGTTCACCGGGGAGCTGTTTTTT
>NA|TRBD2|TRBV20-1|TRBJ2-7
CSATPSGSIYEQYF
TGCAGTGCCACTCCTAGCGGGAGCATATACGAGCAGTACTTC
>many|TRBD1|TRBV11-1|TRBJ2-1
CASSIRTGGWNEQFF
TGTGCCAGCAGCATCCGGACAGGGGGTTGGAATGAGCAGTTCTTC
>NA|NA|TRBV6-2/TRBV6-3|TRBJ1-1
CASRQATGKRTEAFF
TGTGCCAGCAGACAAGCGACCGGGAAGAGGACTGAAGCTTTCTTT
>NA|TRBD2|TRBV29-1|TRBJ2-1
CSVEDLAGAYNEQFF
TGCAGCGTTGAAGACCTAGCGGGGGCATACAATGAGCAGTTCTTC
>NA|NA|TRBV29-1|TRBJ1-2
CSVEGPQNYGYTF
TGCAGCGTTGAAGGTCCCCAGAACTATGGCTACACCTTC
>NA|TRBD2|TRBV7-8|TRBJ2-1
CASSRRGLAGDLNEQFF
TGTGCCAGCAGCCGTCGAGGGCTAGCGGGAGATTTGAATGAGCAGTTCTTC
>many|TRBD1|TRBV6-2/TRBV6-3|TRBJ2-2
CASIIGTANTGELFF
TGTGCCAGCATAATCGGGACAGCGAACACCGGGGAGCTGTTTTTT
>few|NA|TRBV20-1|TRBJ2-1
CSARSTGGENEQFF
TGCAGTGCTAGAAGCACAGGAGGGGAGAATGAGCAGTTCTTC
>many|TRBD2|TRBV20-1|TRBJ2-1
CSATTGGSSYNEQFF
TGCAGTGCTACCACGGGGGGGAGCTCCTACAATGAGCAGTTCTTC
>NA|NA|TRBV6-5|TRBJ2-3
CASSSHPSTDTQYF
TGTGCCAGCAGTTCACATCCTAGCACAGATACGCAGTATTTT
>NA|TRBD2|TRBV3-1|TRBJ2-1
CASSLLGLAGSYNEQFF
TGTGCCAGCAGCCTCCTAGGACTAGCGGGATCCTACAATGAGCAGTTCTTC
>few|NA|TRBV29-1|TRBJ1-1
CSAGAGSGDTEAFF
TGCAGCGCGGGTGCGGGGTCAGGCGACACTGAAGCTTTCTTT
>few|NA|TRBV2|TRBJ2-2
CASSPRSPSSKNTGELFF
TGTGCCAGCAGTCCTCGGAGTCCCTCGTCGAAGAACACCGGGGAGCTGTTTTTT
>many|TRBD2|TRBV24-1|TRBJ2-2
CATFPQAGGGLAGAVRDTGELFF
TGTGCCACCTTTCCCCAGGCCGGGGGAGGACTAGCGGGAGCGGTTCGGGACACCGGGGAGCTGTTTTTT
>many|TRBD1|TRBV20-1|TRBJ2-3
CSASTTGVTDTQYF
TGCAGTGCTTCCACGACAGGGGTAACAGATACGCAGTATTTT
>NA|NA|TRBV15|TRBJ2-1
CATSRVLGSYNEQFF
TGTGCCACCAGCAGGGTCTTGGGGTCCTACAATGAGCAGTTCTTC
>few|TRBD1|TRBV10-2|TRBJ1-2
CASSESATGRYYGYTF
TGCGCCAGCAGTGAGTCCGCGACAGGGAGGTACTATGGCTACACCTTC
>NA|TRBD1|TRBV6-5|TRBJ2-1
CASSYSGTGVIGYNEQFF
TGTGCCAGCAGTTACTCCGGGACAGGGGTAATTGGGTACAATGAGCAGTTCTTC
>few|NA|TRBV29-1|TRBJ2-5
CSVDGFPWGQETQYF
TGCAGCGTTGATGGTTTCCCATGGGGTCAAGAGACCCAGTACTTC
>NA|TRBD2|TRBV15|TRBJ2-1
CATSRNRLAREGHLFF
TGTGCCACCAGCAGAAACCGCTTGGCGCGGGAGGGCCATCTGTTCTTC
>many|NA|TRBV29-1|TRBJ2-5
CSASTAQETQYF
TGCAGCGCCTCGACAGCCCAAGAGACCCAGTACTTC
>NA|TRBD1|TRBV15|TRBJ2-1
CATSRKGQGLHNEQFF
TGTGCCACCAGCAGAAAGGGACAGGGGCTACACAATGAGCAGTTCTTC
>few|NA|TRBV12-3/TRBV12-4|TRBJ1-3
CASSFMVAAHSGNTIYF
TGTGCCAGCAGTTTTATGGTAGCGGCCCACTCTGGAAACACCATATATTTT
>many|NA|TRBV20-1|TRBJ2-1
CSANAGSYNEQFF
TGCAGTGCTAATGCGGGCTCCTACAATGAGCAGTTCTTC
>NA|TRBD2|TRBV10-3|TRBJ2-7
CAISGSGRWTYEQYF
TGTGCCATCAGTGGCAGCGGGAGATGGACCTACGAGCAGTACTTC
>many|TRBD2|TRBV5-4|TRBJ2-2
CASSLDLREHTGELFF
TGTGCCAGCAGCTTGGACTTGCGGGAGCATACCGGGGAGCTGTTTTTT
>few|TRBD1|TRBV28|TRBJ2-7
CAAYSSTGNTYEQYF
TGTGCGGCTTACTCTTCGACAGGGAACACCTACGAGCAGTACTTC
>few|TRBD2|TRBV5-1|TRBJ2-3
CASSTPAGGPDTQYF
TGCGCCAGCAGTACCCCCGCGGGAGGCCCAGATACGCAGTATTTT
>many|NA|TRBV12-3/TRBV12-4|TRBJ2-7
CASSYTSEQYF
TGTGCCAGCAGCTATACGTCCGAGCAGTACTTC
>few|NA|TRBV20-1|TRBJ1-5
CSARDRSTGNQPQHF
TGCAGTGCTAGAGACAGGAGTACAGGCAATCAGCCCCAGCATTTT
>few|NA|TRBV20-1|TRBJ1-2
CSASGMEAGGGYTF
TGCAGTGCTAGCGGGATGGAAGCCGGTGGGGGCTACACCTTC
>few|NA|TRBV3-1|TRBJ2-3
CASSRRSGTSTDTQYF
TGTGCCAGCAGTCGAAGATCCGGGACAAGCACAGATACGCAGTATTTT
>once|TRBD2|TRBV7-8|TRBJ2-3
CASARGGGGDTQYF
TGTGCCAGCGCCCGGGGTGGGGGGGGAGATACGCAGTATTTT
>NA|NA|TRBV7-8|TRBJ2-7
CASSPGGLGTGEQYF
TGTGCCAGCAGCCCCGGCGGTTTAGGGACTGGGGAGCAGTACTTC
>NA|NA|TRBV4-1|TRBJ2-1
CASSYGGEGNEQFF
TGCGCCAGCAGCTATGGAGGAGAAGGTAATGAGCAGTTCTTC
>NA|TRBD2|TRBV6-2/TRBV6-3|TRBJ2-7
CASSYTGTSGYYEQYF
TGTGCCAGCAGTTACACTGGGACTAGCGGATACTACGAGCAGTACTTC
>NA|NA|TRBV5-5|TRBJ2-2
CASSLESGPFNTGELFF
TGTGCCAGCAGCTTGGAGTCAGGGCCCTTTAACACCGGGGAGCTGTTTTTT
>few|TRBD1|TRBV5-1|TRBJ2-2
CASSQTGADTGELFF
TGCGCCAGCAGCCAGACAGGGGCTGACACCGGGGAGCTGTTTTTT
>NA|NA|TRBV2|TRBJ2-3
CASRDNTDTQYF
TGTGCCAGCAGGGACAACACAGATACGCAGTATTTT